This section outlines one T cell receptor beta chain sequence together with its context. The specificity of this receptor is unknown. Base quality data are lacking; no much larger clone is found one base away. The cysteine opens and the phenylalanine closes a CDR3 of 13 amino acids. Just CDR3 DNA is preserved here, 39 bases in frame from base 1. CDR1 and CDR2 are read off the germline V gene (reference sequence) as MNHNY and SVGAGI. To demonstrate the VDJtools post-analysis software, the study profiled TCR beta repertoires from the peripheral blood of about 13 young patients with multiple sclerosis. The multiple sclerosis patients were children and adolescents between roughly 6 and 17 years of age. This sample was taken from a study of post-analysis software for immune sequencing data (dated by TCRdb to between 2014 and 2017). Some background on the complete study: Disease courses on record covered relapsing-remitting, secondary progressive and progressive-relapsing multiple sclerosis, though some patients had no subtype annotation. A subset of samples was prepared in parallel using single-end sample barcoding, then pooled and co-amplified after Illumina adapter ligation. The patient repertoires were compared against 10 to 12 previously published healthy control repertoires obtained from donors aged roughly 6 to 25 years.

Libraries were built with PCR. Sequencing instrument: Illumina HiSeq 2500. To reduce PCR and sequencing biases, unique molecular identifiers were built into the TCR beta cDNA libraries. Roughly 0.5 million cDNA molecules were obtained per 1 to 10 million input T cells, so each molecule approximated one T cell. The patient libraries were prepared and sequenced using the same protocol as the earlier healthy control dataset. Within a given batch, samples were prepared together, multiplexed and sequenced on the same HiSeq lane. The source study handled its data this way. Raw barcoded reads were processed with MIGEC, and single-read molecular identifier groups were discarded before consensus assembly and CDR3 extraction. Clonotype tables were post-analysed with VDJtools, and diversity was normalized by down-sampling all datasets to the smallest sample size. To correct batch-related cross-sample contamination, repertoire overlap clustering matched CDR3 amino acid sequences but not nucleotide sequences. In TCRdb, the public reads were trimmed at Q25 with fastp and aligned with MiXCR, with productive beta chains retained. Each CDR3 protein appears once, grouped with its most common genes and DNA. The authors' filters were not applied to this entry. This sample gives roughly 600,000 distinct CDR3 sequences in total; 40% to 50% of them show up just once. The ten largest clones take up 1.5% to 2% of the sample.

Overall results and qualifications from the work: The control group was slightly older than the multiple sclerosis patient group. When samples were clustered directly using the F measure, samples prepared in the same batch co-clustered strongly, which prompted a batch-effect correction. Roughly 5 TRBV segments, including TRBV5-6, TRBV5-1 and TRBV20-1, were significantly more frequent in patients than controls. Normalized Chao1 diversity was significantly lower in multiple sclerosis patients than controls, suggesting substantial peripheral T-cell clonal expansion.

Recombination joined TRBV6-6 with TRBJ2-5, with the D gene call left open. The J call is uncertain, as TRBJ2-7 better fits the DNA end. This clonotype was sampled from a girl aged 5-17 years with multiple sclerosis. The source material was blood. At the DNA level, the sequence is TGTGCCAGCAGTTACTCGTACATAAGCGAGCAGTACTTC. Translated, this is CASSYSYISEQYF.